A single sample gave rise to the 6 T cell receptor beta chains below, sequenced in a study of cytomegalovirus exposure and HLA in healthy donors. This PCR relied on a set of 60 Vbeta primers and 13 Jbeta primers. Method: immunoSEQ multiplex PCR; TCRdb's copy keeps in-frame clones and lacks some. This table has approximately 170,000 clones, 60% to 80% appearing once. The sample comprised PBMCs. These receptor sequences come from a woman between 18 and 29 years old in good health and CMV-seronegative.

This chain uses TRBV25-1 with TRBJ1-4, with TRBD1 identical over 8 bases. This CDR3 is built from 15 residues. The junction had 6 bases not matched to a gene; V was cut back by 4 bases and J by 5 bases. Germline values: CDR1 MGHDK, CDR2 SYGVNS. CDR3: CASSGQGAMNEKLFF. Here the CDR3 DNA reads TGTGCCAGCAGTGGTCAGGGGGCTATGAATGAAAAACTGTTTTTT.

The gene calls are TRBV30 and TRBJ2-1; D unclear. The V gene's germline CDR1 is GTSNPN and CDR2 SVGIG (reference sequence). V was trimmed by 0 bases and J by 9 bases, leaving 12 bases between them. CDR3 length: 13 residues. The DNA of the CDR3 is TGTGCCTGGAGTGTAACAACAGACGGTGAGCAGTTCTTC. Protein product: CAWSVTTDGEQFF.

This clone came up a few times. The CDR3 ends on some other residue instead of the conserved phenylalanine or tryptophan, so this is likely a read error. The limits of the CDR3 on the DNA are not certain, so only TCRdb's listed CDR3 is given. The rearrangement uses TRBV4-3 and TRBJ2-7; the DNA was not compared with TRBD1, the D call given in the table. Germline lookup yields CDR1 LGHNA and CDR2 YSLEER. The CDR3 spans 9 residues, counting both ends. The CDR3 loop reads CASSQVRTD.

This chain links TRBV6-6 with TRBJ2-1, with TRBD2 matching 14 bases. V lost 7 bases, J lost 1 base, and 3 bases stayed unmatched. In germline, CDR1 is MNHNY, CDR2 SVGAGI (reference sequence). The CDR3 spans 16 residues. The chain's CDR3 is CASKGLAGVSYNEQFF. CDR3 nucleotides: TGTGCCAGCAAGGGACTAGCGGGGGTGTCCTACAATGAGCAGTTCTTC.

V is TRBV19 and J is TRBJ1-5; 9 bases agree with TRBD1. The germline CDR1 and CDR2 sequences are LNHDA and SQIVND (reference sequence). The J segment lost 7 bases and the V segment lost 6 bases, leaving 7 bases of the junction unmatched. This CDR3 is built from 14 residues. DNA of the CDR3: TGTGCCAGTAGCTGGGGACAGGGAAGACAGCCCCAGCATTTT. Residues: CASSWGQGRQPQHF.

The chain is built from TRBV7-2 and TRBJ2-1; 8 bases are shared with TRBD2. There are 16 residues in the CDR3. Unmatched junction bases numbered 6, after V lost 1 base and J lost 4 bases. Germline CDR1 SGHTA, CDR2 FQGNSA. The DNA of the CDR3 is TGTGCCAGCAGCTTAGGACCGGCGGGGGGTTACAATGAGCAGTTCTTC. The encoded protein is CASSLGPAGGYNEQFF.